This TCR beta chain is drawn from a study of shared clonotypes between healthy human individuals. As for this clone: Its specificity is unknown.

This CDR3 has 17 residues. The germline gives CDR1 LNHDA, CDR2 SQIVND (reference sequence). V lost 5 bases and J lost 4; bases outside the gene matches: 14. Study results and caveats: Blood alone was sampled, and tissue repertoires likely differ.

The table came from immunoSEQ multiplex PCR; TCRdb's copy has only in-frame clones and leaves some out. Of approximately 940,000 clones in the sample, around three quarters were seen once. The sample comprised memory CD4+ T cells sorted from blood. Documented subset: CD45RA-negative fraction. The chain employs TRBV19 and TRBJ1-2; 9 bases align to TRBD1. This TCR came from a man aged 18 to 29 in good health. This chain's CDR3 is CASSLGTGRNLLYGYTF. As DNA, the CDR3 is TGTGCCAGTAGTCTGGGGACAGGGCGTAATCTCCTCTATGGCTACACCTTC.